The 13 T cell receptor beta chains in this list originate from one sample, sequenced in a study of T-cell reconstitution after alpha-beta-depleted transplantation in children. Researchers prepared the TCRbeta library using unique molecular identifiers, the study reports. MiXCR, applied by TCRdb to the PCR reads, yields one record per CDR3 protein. Seen here are about 22,000 distinct CDR3 sequences, around 9.9% observed once, and the top ten hold about 23%. Sample: PBMCs from the stem cell graft donor, taken from the stem cell graft. The receptors shown here come from a human donor who donated a stem cell graft to a child with chronic granulomatous disease.

This chain links TRBV20-1 with TRBJ1-2, with TRBD1 matching over 12 bases. V lost 6 bases to trimming and J lost 3 bases; unmatched junction nucleotides: 11. Germline V CDR1 and CDR2: DFQATT, SNEGSKA (reference sequence). The CDR3 covers 16 residues. The CDR3 region has the DNA TGCAGTGCGCGAGGGGACAGGGGGCGAACCGACTATGGCTACACCTTC. Its protein product is CSARGDRGRTDYGYTF.

Many counts were recorded for this clonotype. The junction and the germline gene differ at one end; a read error may be behind it. The V gene is TRBV20-1, the J gene TRBJ1-4; D perhaps matches TRBD1 (6 bases). Looked up from germline, CDR1 is DFQATT and CDR2 is SNEGSKA (reference sequence). The CDR3 contains 16 residues. The CDR3 reads CCASWDKGPVNEKLFF. For the CDR3, the DNA is TGCTGTGCTAGTTGGGACAAAGGACCGGTTAATGAAAAACTGTTTTTT.

At least ten counts were recorded for this clonotype. The rearrangement joins TRBV28 to TRBJ1-3; no definite D call. V was trimmed by 2 bases and J by 0 bases, leaving 5 bases between them. This CDR3 contains 14 residues. Germline V gene sequence: CDR1 MDHEN, CDR2 SYDVKM. CDR3 sequence reads: CASSLGSSGNTIYF. For the CDR3, the DNA is TGTGCCAGCAGTTTAGGAAGCTCTGGAAACACCATATATTTT.

This clonotype was seen many times. The V gene is TRBV20-1, the J gene TRBJ2-2, with 9 bases lining up with TRBD2. CDR3 length: 15 residues. The V gene end was trimmed by 6 bases and the J gene end by 1 base; junction bases not matched to a gene: 6. CDR1 DFQATT and CDR2 SNEGSKA come from the germline V gene (reference sequence). The CDR3 here is CSAVLAGKNTGELFF. The DNA of the CDR3 is TGCAGTGCAGTTCTAGCGGGGAAGAACACCGGGGAGCTGTTTTTT.

This clonotype was recorded at least ten times. This chain connects TRBV11-2 to TRBJ2-7, with 8 bases fitting TRBD1. Germline V CDR1 and CDR2: SGHAT, FQNNGV. Losses at the gene ends were 7 bases for V and 2 bases for J; bases not matched to a gene: 16. The CDR3 runs to 17 residues. The CDR3 is CASTLPSGGAIAYEQYF. The CDR3, as DNA: TGTGCCAGCACCCTCCCCTCAGGGGGCGCGATAGCCTACGAGCAGTACTTC.

This clonotype was picked up many times. This sequence joins TRBV29-1 and TRBJ2-7; TRBD2 aligns across 8 bases. From germline, CDR1 is SQVTM and CDR2 ANQGSEA. V was clipped by 7 bases and J by 7 bases; unmatched bases: 12. CDR3 length: 13 residues. This chain's CDR3 is CSGLGLADQEQYF. In DNA form, the CDR3 reads TGCAGCGGATTAGGACTAGCAGATCAAGAGCAGTACTTC.

This clonotype was counted at least ten times. The genes are TRBV2 and TRBJ1-2, with TRBD1 matching over 7 bases. Germline V gene data show CDR1 as SNHLY and CDR2 as FYNNEI. After removal of 6 bases from V and 0 bases from J, the junction contained 4 bases not matched to a gene. The CDR3 runs to 14 residues. This CDR3 reads CASRGTVSNYGYTF. As DNA, the CDR3 is TGTGCCAGCAGGGGGACAGTCTCTAACTATGGCTACACCTTC.

Ten or more counts support this clonotype. V gene TRBV14 combines with J gene TRBJ2-5; D not certain. The germline V and J ends were trimmed by 1 base and 2 bases, with 11 bases remaining between them. The CDR3 consists of 15 residues. Germline CDR1 and CDR2: SGHDN and FVKESK. The CDR3 protein is CASSQGRLLQETQYF. CDR3 nucleotide sequence: TGTGCCAGCAGCCAAGGCAGACTCTTACAAGAGACCCAGTACTTC.

The sample holds many counts of this clonotype. The chain uses TRBV9 and TRBJ1-2; D perhaps matches TRBD1 (5 bases). The germline CDR1 and CDR2 sequences are SGDLS and YYNGEE. This CDR3 is 13 amino acids long. Trimming took off 6 bases at V and 6 bases at J, with 15 bases between the two ends. CDR3 region: CASTSGPADGYTF. The CDR3 nucleotides read TGTGCCAGCACTTCGGGGCCCGCGGATGGCTACACCTTC.

Ten or more counts support this clonotype. The rearrangement links TRBV2 to TRBJ1-5; 8 bases match TRBD1. The CDR3 extends over 13 amino acids. Per germline, CDR1 SNHLY and CDR2 FYNNEI. Trimming took 10 bases from V and 3 from J; bases not matched to a gene: 5. Here the CDR3 DNA reads TGTGCCACGGGACAGGCGGACAATCAGCCCCAGCATTTT. This codes for CATGQADNQPQHF.

This clonotype was detected many times. The rearrangement uses TRBV3-1 and TRBJ2-1; weak D call: TRBD2 (5 bases). CDR1 is LGHDT, CDR2 YNNKEL, per germline (reference sequence). Trimming cost V 1 base and J 6 bases, with 16 bases left between them. The CDR3 has 16 amino acids. The CDR3: CASSQVVGQRGNEQFF. CDR3 sequence (DNA): TGTGCCAGCAGCCAAGTGGTCGGGCAACGGGGCAATGAGCAGTTCTTC.

This clonotype has ten or more counts. The rearrangement links TRBV27 to TRBJ2-1; D is perhaps TRBD2 (5 bases). Germline V gene data show CDR1 as MNHEY and CDR2 as SMNVEV (reference sequence). V was shortened by 4 bases and J by 11 bases, with 18 bases between the two germline ends. CDR3 length: 14 amino acids. In DNA form, the CDR3 reads TGTGCCAGCAGTTACGGACTCTCCTTCATGCAGCAGTTCTTC. It specifies CASSYGLSFMQQFF.

This clonotype occurred many times. V and J are TRBV7-8 and TRBJ1-4; D is unresolved. The CDR3 consists of 14 residues. Germline V gives CDR1 SGHVS, CDR2 FQNEAQ. Trimming removed 3 bases at V and 5 bases at J, with 10 bases between. CDR3 nucleotide sequence: TGTGCCAGCAGCTTTGGCCAAAGGAATGAAAAACTGTTTTTT. This codes for CASSFGQRNEKLFF.